Listed here are 21 T cell receptor beta chains from one sample, sequenced in a study of shared T cell receptors in the human thymus. TCRdb's table, derived via immunoSEQ multiplex PCR, lists solely in-frame clones and lacks some. The profile covers hundreds of thousands of clones, with 75% to 85% appearing a single time and about 0.012% taken by the ten largest. This sample also appeared in a second study, on human thymus T cells.

The sample consisted of thymocytes. The receptors stem from a boy under two years old with a congenital heart defect.

This clone has a single count. The rearrangement links TRBV27 to TRBJ2-1; TRBD1 matches 9 bases. The ends lost 4 bases at V and 6 bases at J; junction bases unmatched: 7. The CDR3 length is 15 residues. The V gene's germline CDR1 is MNHEY and CDR2 SMNVEV (reference sequence). The CDR3 spells CASSSSGTGSNEQFF. DNA for the CDR3: TGTGCCAGCAGTTCTTCCGGGACAGGGTCCAATGAGCAGTTCTTC.

V usage is TRBV15 and J usage is TRBJ1-5, with TRBD1 matching 7 bases. The trim removed 0 bases at V and 1 base at J, leaving 6 bases unmatched. The CDR3 length is 17 residues. Germline V gene lookup returns CDR1 LNHNV and CDR2 YYDKDF (reference sequence). In nucleotides, the CDR3 is TGTGCCACCAGCAGAGAGACAGGGACTCGGAGCAATCAGCCCCAGCATTTT. Translated, it gives CATSRETGTRSNQPQHF.

The V and J genes are TRBV12-2 and TRBJ2-2; the table's D call, TRBD2, was not checked against the DNA. TRBV12-2 is a pseudogene locus. The CDR3 has 19 residues. This chain's CDR3 is CASRHWDPSGRSNTGELFF. The CDR3 coding sequence is TGTGCAAGTCGCCATTGGGACCCAAGCGGGAGGTCGAACACCGGGGAGCTGTTTTTT.

This chain connects TRBV4-2 to TRBJ2-5, with 9 bases fitting TRBD2. The CDR3 spans 18 residues. CDR1 LGHNA and CDR2 YNFKEQ come from the germline V gene. V lost 4 bases, J lost 6 bases, and 18 bases stayed unmatched. The CDR3 sequence is CASSPSYLPGLAEKTQYF. CDR3 sequence (DNA): TGTGCCAGCAGCCCGTCATACCTACCGGGACTAGCCGAGAAGACCCAGTACTTC.

The chain employs TRBV30 and TRBJ2-1; 9 bases map to TRBD1. V was pared by 8 bases and J by 5 bases, with 7 bases of the junction left unmatched. CDR1 is GTSNPN, CDR2 SVGIG, per germline (reference sequence). There are 13 residues in the CDR3. The CDR3 loop is CARMGQGDNEQFF. The CDR3, as DNA: TGTGCCCGGATGGGACAGGGAGACAATGAGCAGTTCTTC.

The J gene is TRBJ2-7, the V gene TRBV28; D perhaps matches TRBD1 (6 bases). The CDR3 spans 15 residues. V lost 4 bases, J lost 3 bases, and 16 bases lay in between. Germline V gene sequence: CDR1 MDHEN, CDR2 SYDVKM. The CDR3 region has the DNA TGTGCCAGCAGTTCCCCCCGACAGGTCGACTACGAGCAGTACTTC. Translation: CASSSPRQVDYEQYF.

The chain couples TRBV6-5 to TRBJ2-1; 8 positions match TRBD1. V gave up 1 base and J gave up 8 bases; unmatched junction bases: 1. In germline, CDR1 is MNHEY, CDR2 SVGAGI. CDR3 length equals 13 residues. In DNA, the CDR3 is TGTGCCAGCAGTTACTTACAGGGGGATGAGCAGTTCTTC. This codes for CASSYLQGDEQFF.

The gene calls are TRBV27 and TRBJ2-5, with TRBD2 matching over 8 bases. J gave up 4 bases and V 2 bases, and 6 bases lay outside the gene matches. The CDR3 sequence is 15 residues long. CDR1 is MNHEY, CDR2 SMNVEV, per germline (reference sequence). CDR3 bases: TGTGCCAGCAGTTTACCGGGGGGGGGCCCAGAGACCCAGTACTTC. This sequence encodes CASSLPGGGPETQYF.

As regards this clone: At the DNA level, this CDR3 is encoded by other sequences in the same sample as well. The chain links TRBV5-8 to TRBJ1-5; D remains ambiguous. The length of the CDR3 is 12 residues. V was clipped by 4 bases and J by 5 bases, with 7 bases between them. The germline CDR1 and CDR2 sequences are SGHTS and YDEGEE. The DNA for the CDR3 is TGTGCCAGCAGCCCCCGGGATCAGCCCCAGCATTTT. Translating gives CASSPRDQPQHF.

CDR3 nucleotide sequence: TGCGCCAGCAGCCCTCCGGGACTAGCGGGAGAAGAGACCCAGTACTTC. This translates into CASSPPGLAGEETQYF. The V and J genes are TRBV4-1 and TRBJ2-5, with 14 nucleotides matching TRBD2. The CDR3 contains 16 residues. V shed 4 bases, J shed 3 bases, and the junction held 4 bases outside the gene matches. Germline loops: CDR1 MGHRA, CDR2 YSYEKL.

The chain combines TRBV11-2 with TRBJ2-7; TRBD1 matches at 8 bases. The V gene's germline CDR1 is SGHAT and CDR2 FQNNGV. V was pared by 0 bases and J by 1 base, with 11 bases of the junction left unmatched. The CDR3 covers 18 residues. CDR3 nucleotides: TGTGCCAGCAGCTTAGAGATCCCGCCGGGACAGGTATCCTACGAGCAGTACTTC. Translated, it gives CASSLEIPPGQVSYEQYF. Combining the CDR3 with reference TRBV11-2 and TRBJ2-7 gives the whole variable domain EAGVAQSPRYKIIEKRQSVAFWCNPISGHATLYWYQQILGQGPKLLIQFQNNGVVDDSQLPKDRFSAERLKGVDSTLKIQPAKLEDSAVYLCASSLEIPPGQVSYEQYFGPGTRLTVT.

This chain connects TRBV6-1 to TRBJ1-5, with D perhaps matching TRBD1 (6 bases). This CDR3 has 16 residues. In germline, CDR1 is MNHNS, CDR2 SASEGT. The V gene lost 3 bases and the J gene lost 7 bases, with 19 bases spanning the gap. DNA for the CDR3: TGTGCCAGCAGTGATTTATCCAGGGGTCTATGGCAGCCCCAGCATTTT. The encoded protein is CASSDLSRGLWQPQHF.

In DNA form, the CDR3 reads TGTGCCAGCCGGCGGGGGTGCACAGATACGCAGTATTTT. It specifies CASRRGCTDTQYF. The V and J genes are TRBV2 and TRBJ2-3; 7 bases map to TRBD2. Per the germline V gene, CDR1 is SNHLY and CDR2 is FYNNEI. The CDR3 has 13 amino acids. The trim removed 8 bases at V and 1 base at J, leaving 3 bases unmatched.

The chain recombines TRBV5-8 with TRBJ2-1; 10 bases align to TRBD2. With 2 bases clipped from V and 6 bases from J, the junction kept 8 bases outside the gene matches. Germline CDR1 and CDR2: SGHTS and YDEGEE. The CDR3 runs to 16 residues. CDR3: CASSFLLAGEINEQFF. The CDR3 region has the DNA TGTGCCAGCAGCTTCCTCCTAGCGGGAGAAATCAATGAGCAGTTCTTC.

The chain has TRBV6-5 and TRBJ2-7; D not resolved. This CDR3 has 14 amino acids. CDR1 MNHEY and CDR2 SVGAGI come from the germline V gene. Trimming cost V 6 bases and J 3 bases, with 15 bases left between them. This CDR3 is CASSRYSHGYEQYF. CDR3 coding DNA: TGTGCCAGCAGCAGATACAGCCACGGCTACGAGCAGTACTTC.

This chain connects TRBV27 to TRBJ2-3, with TRBD2 matching over 10 bases. This CDR3 is 18 amino acids long. CDR1 and CDR2 from the germline V gene are MNHEY and SMNVEV (reference sequence). V lost 8 bases to trimming and J lost 8 bases; unmatched junction nucleotides: 22. This CDR3 is CASRSTSQMSGRGPTQYF. In DNA, the CDR3 is TGTGCCAGCCGATCGACCTCACAGATGAGCGGGAGGGGGCCTACGCAGTATTTT.

V usage is TRBV27 and J usage is TRBJ1-2; 7 bases map to TRBD1. CDR1 and CDR2 (germline): MNHEY, SMNVEV (reference sequence). The CDR3 is 15 amino acids. The V segment lost 0 bases and the J segment 6 bases; nucleotides outside the gene matches: 7. The CDR3, as DNA: TGTGCCAGCAGTTTATCGATAAGACAGGGAGATGGCTACACCTTC. This sequence encodes CASSLSIRQGDGYTF.

This rearrangement joins TRBV27 to TRBJ2-7; maybe TRBD1 (6 bases). This CDR3 contains 13 residues. Germline lookup yields CDR1 MNHEY and CDR2 SMNVEV (reference sequence). Trimming took off 8 bases at V and 2 bases at J, with 13 bases between the two ends. DNA of the CDR3: TGTGCCAGCGGCGGACAGACGACCTACGAGCAGTACTTC. Encoded protein: CASGGQTTYEQYF.

The CDR3 DNA sequence: TGCGCCAGCAGCTTGGATCCAGTTTGGGGGGCCGGGGAGCTGTTTTTT. Its protein is CASSLDPVWGAGELFF. The J gene is TRBJ2-2, the V gene TRBV5-1, with a tentative D call TRBD2 (6 bases). V dropped 0 bases and J dropped 6 bases, with 15 bases sitting between them. The germline V gene encodes CDR1 SGHRS and CDR2 YFSETQ. The CDR3 covers 16 residues. Complete variable domain (other parts from reference TRBV5-1 and TRBJ2-2): KAGVTQTPRYLIKTRGQQVTLSCSPISGHRSVSWYQQTPGQGLQFLFEYFSETQRNKGNFPGRFSGRQFSNSRSEMNVSTLELGDSALYLCASSLDPVWGAGELFFGEGSRLTVL.

This clone turned up a few times. This chain connects TRBV6-1 to TRBJ2-5, with D possibly being TRBD2 (5 bases). Germline V gene sequence: CDR1 MNHNS, CDR2 SASEGT. CDR3 length equals 11 residues. The germline V and J ends were trimmed by 8 bases and 7 bases, with 11 bases remaining between them. For the CDR3, the DNA is TGTGCCAGCGGGAGCGAGGGGACCCAGTACTTC. Translation gives CASGSEGTQYF.

This rearrangement joins TRBV7-2 to TRBJ2-7; maybe TRBD2 (6 bases). Germline V CDR1 and CDR2: SGHTA, FQGNSA. Trimming shortened V by 3 bases and J by 6 bases, and 18 bases separated the two germline ends. The CDR3 has 15 residues. Written as DNA, the CDR3 is TGTGCCAGCAGCTTGGGGCCTCGGGCGGAGGGCGAGCAGTACTTC. This encodes CASSLGPRAEGEQYF. Filled out from reference TRBV7-2 and TRBJ2-7, the complete variable domain reads GAGVSQSPSNKVTEKGKDVELRCDPISGHTALYWYRQSLGQGLEFLIYFQGNSAPDKSGLPSDRFSAERTGGSVSTLTIQRTQQEDSAVYLCASSLGPRAEGEQYFGPGTRLTVT.